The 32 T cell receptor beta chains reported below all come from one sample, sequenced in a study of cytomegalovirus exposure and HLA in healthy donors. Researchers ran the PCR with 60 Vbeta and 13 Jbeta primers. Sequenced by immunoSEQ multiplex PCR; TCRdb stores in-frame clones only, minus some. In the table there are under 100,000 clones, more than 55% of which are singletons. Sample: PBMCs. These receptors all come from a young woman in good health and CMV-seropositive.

DNA for the CDR3: TGTGCCAGCGGGCGACGGAAGAATAATTCACCCCTCCACTTT. Protein: CASGRRKNNSPLHF. The V call is TRBV6-5, the J call TRBJ1-6; D unresolved. The germline V gene encodes CDR1 MNHEY and CDR2 SVGAGI. This CDR3 comprises 14 residues. The V end lost 8 bases, the J end lost 5 bases, and 13 bases lay between the germline ends.

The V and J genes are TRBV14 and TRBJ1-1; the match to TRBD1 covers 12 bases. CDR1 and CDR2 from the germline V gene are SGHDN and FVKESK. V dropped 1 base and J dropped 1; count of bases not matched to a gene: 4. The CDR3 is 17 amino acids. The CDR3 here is CASSQVWDRGPNTEAFF. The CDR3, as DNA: TGTGCCAGCAGCCAAGTTTGGGACAGGGGGCCGAACACTGAAGCTTTCTTT.

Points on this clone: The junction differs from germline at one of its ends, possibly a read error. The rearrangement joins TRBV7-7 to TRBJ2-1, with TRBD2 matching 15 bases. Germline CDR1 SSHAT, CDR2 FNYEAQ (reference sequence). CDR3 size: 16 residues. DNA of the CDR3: TGTGCTAGCAGCATAGGGACTAGCGGGGGGCAGGTTGAGCAGTTCTTC. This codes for CASSIGTSGGQVEQFF.

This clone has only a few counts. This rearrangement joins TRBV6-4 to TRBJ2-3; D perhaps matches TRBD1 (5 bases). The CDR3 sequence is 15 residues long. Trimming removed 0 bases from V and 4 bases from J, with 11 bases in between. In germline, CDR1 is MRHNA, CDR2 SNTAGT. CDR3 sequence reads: CASSDSNQGADTQYF. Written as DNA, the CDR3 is TGTGCCAGCAGTGACTCGAACCAAGGGGCAGATACGCAGTATTTT.

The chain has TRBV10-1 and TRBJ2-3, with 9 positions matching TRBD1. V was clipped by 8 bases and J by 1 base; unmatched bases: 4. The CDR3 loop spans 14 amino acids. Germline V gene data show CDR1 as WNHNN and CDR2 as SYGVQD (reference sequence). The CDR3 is CASGTGGGTDTQYF. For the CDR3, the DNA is TGCGCCAGCGGAACAGGGGGCGGCACAGATACGCAGTATTTT.

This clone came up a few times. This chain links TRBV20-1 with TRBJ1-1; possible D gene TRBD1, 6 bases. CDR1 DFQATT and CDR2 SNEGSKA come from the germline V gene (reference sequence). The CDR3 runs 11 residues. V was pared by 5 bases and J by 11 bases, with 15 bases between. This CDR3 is CSAYRDTRAFF. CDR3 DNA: TGCAGTGCTTACAGGGACACGCGGGCTTTCTTT.

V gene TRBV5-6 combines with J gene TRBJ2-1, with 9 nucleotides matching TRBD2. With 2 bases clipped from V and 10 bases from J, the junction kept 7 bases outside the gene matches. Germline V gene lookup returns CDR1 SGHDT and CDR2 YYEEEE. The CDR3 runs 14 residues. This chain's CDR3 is CASSLPLSGGEQFF. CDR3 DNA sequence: TGTGCCAGCAGCTTACCCCTTAGCGGGGGAGAGCAGTTCTTC.

The CDR3: CASSLDRANYGYTF. CDR3 DNA: TGTGCCAGCTCCCTGGACAGGGCTAACTATGGCTACACCTTC. The V gene is TRBV28, the J gene TRBJ1-2; 8 positions match TRBD1. V shed 8 bases and J 0 bases; nucleotides not matched to a gene: 5. From germline, CDR1 is MDHEN and CDR2 SYDVKM. The CDR3 consists of 14 residues.

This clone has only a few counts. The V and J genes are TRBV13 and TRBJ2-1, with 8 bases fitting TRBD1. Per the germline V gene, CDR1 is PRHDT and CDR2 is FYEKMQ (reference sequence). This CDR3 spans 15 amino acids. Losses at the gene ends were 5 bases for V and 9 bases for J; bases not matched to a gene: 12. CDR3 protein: CASSPPRDRGGEQFF. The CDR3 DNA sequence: TGTGCCAGCAGCCCCCCCCGAGACAGGGGTGGTGAGCAGTTCTTC. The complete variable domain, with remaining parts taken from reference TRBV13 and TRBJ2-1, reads AAGVIQSPRHLIKEKRETATLKCYPIPRHDTVYWYQQGPGQDPQFLISFYEKMQSDKGSIPDRFSAQQFSDYHSELNMSSLELGDSALYFCASSPPRDRGGEQFFGPGTRLTVL.

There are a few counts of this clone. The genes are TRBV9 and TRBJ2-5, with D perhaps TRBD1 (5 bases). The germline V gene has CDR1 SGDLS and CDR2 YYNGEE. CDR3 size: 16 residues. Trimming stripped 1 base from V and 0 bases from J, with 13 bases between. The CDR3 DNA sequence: TGTGCCAGCAGCGTATCCCCCTTCAGGGACCAAGAGACCCAGTACTTC. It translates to CASSVSPFRDQETQYF.

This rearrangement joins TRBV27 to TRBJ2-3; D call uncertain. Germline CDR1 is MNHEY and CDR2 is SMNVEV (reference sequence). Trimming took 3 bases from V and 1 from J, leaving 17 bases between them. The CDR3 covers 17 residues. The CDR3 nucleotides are TGTGCCAGCAGTTTGGGCCCGACGACGTCCGGCACAGATACGCAGTATTTT. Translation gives CASSLGPTTSGTDTQYF.

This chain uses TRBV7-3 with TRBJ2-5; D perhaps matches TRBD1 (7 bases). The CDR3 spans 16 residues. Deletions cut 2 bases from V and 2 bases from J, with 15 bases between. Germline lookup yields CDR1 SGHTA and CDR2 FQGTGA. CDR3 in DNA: TGTGCCAGCAGCTTACGGGGGACAGCCCTACAAGAGACCCAGTACTTC. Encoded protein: CASSLRGTALQETQYF.

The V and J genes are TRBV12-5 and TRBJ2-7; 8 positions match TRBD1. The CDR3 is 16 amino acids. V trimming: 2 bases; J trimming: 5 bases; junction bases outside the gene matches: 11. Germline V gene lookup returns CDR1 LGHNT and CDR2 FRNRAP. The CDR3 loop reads CASGLFSGQGVDEQYF. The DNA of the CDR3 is TGTGCTAGTGGTTTGTTTAGCGGACAGGGCGTTGACGAGCAGTACTTC.

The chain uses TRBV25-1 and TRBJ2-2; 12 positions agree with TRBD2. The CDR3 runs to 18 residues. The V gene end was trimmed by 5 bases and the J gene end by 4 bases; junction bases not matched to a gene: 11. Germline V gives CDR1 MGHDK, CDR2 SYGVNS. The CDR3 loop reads CASSSLDRGLAGTGELFF. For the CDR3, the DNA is TGTGCCAGCAGTAGTTTGGATCGGGGACTAGCGGGCACCGGGGAGCTGTTTTTT.

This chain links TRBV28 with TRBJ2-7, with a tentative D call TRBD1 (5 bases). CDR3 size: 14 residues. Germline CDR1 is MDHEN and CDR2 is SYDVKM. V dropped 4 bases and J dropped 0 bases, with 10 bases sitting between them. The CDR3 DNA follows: TGTGCCAGCAGTTGGTCTACAGGCTCCTACGAGCAGTACTTC. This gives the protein CASSWSTGSYEQYF.

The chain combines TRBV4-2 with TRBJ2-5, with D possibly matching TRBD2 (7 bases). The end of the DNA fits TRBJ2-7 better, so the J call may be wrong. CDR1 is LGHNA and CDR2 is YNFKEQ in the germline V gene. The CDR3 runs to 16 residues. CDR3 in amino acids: CASSPRLATGTYEQYF. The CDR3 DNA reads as TGTGCCAGCAGCCCCCGACTAGCTACAGGGACCTACGAGCAGTACTTC.

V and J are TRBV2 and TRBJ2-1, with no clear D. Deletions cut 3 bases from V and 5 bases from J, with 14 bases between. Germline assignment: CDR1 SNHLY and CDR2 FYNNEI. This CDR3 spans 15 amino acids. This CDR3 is CASSDWRSLNNEQFF. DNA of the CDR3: TGTGCCAGCAGTGATTGGCGGTCACTAAACAATGAGCAGTTCTTC.

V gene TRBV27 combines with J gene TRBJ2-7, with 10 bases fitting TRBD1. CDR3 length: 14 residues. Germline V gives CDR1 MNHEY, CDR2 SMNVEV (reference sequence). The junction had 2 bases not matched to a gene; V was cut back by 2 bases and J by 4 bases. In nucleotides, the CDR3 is TGTGCCAGCAGTTTAAGGGGACAGGGGTACGAGCAGTACTTC. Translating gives CASSLRGQGYEQYF.

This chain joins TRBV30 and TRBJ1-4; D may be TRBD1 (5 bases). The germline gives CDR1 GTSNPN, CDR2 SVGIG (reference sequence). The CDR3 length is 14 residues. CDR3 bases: TGTGCTCGGAGGGGTGGAGGGGATATCGAAAAACTGTTTTTT. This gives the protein CARRGGGDIEKLFF.

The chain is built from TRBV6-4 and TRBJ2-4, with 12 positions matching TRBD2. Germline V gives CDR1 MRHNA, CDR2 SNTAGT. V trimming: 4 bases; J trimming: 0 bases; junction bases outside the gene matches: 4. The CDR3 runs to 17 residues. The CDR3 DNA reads TGTGCCAGCAGTGGGACTAGCGGGGCCCTAGCCAAAAACATTCAGTACTTC. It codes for CASSGTSGALAKNIQYF.

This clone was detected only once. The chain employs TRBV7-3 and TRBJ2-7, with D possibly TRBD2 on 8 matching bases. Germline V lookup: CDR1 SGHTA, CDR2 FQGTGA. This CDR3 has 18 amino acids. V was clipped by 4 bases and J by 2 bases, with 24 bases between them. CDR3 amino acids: CASSSKGGGWQGAYEQYF. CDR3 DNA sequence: TGTGCCAGCAGCTCGAAAGGCGGGGGGTGGCAGGGGGCCTACGAGCAGTACTTC.

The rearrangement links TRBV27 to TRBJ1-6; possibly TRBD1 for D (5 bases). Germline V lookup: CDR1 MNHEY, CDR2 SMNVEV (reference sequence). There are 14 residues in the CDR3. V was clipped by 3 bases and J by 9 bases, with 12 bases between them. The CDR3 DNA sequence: TGTGCCAGCAGTTTTGCGGGGGGGGGTTCACCCCTCCACTTT. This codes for CASSFAGGGSPLHF.

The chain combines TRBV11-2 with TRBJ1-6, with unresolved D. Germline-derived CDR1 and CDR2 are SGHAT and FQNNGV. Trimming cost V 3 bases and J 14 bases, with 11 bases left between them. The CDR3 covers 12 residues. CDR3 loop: CASSFPSGSLHF. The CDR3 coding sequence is TGTGCCAGCAGCTTCCCATCCGGGTCCCTCCACTTT.

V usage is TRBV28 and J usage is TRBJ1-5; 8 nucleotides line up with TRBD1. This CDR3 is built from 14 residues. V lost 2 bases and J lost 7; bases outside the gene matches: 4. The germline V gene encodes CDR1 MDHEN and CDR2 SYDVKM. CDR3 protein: CASSLGQGGQPQHF. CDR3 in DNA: TGTGCCAGCAGTTTAGGACAGGGAGGCCAGCCCCAGCATTTT. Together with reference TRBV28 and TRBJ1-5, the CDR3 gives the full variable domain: DVKVTQSSRYLVKRTGEKVFLECVQDMDHENMFWYRQDPGLGLRLIYFSYDVKMKEKGDIPEGYSVSREKKERFSLILESASTNQTSMYLCASSLGQGGQPQHFGDGTRLSIL.

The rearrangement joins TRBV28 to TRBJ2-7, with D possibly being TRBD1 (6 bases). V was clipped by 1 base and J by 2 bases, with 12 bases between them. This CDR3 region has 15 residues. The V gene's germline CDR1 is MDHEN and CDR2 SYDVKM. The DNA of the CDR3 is TGTGCCAGCAGTTTATTGGGACAAGTAACCTACGAGCAGTACTTC. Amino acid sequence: CASSLLGQVTYEQYF.

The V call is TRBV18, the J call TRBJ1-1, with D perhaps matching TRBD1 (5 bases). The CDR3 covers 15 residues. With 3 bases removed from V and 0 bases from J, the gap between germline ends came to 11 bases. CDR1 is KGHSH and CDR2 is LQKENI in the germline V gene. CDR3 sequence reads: CASSPGDSLNTEAFF. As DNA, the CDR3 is TGTGCCAGCTCACCGGGCGACAGTTTGAACACTGAAGCTTTCTTT.

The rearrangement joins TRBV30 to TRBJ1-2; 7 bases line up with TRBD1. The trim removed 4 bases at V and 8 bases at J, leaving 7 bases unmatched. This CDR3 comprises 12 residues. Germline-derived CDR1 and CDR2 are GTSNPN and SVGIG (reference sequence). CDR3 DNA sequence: TGTGCCTGGATTCGGGACAGATCGGGCTACACCTTC. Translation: CAWIRDRSGYTF.

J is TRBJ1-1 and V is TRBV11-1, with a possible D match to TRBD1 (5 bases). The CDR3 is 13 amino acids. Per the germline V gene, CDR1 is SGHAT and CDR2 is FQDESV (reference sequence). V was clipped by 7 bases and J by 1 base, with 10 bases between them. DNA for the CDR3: TGTGCCAGCAAGGGTCAGGGGAACACTGAAGCTTTCTTT. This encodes CASKGQGNTEAFF.

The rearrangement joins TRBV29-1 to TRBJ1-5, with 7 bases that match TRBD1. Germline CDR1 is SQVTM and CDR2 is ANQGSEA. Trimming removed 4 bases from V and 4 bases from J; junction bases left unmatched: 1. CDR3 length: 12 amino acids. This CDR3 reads CSVGTGNQPQHF. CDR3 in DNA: TGCAGCGTTGGGACAGGAAATCAGCCCCAGCATTTT.

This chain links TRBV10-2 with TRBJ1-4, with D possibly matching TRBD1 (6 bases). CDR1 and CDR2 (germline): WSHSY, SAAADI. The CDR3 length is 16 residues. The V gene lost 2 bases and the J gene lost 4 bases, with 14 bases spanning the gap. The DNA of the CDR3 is TGCGCCAGCAGTGAGACTGGACAGCCCTATAATGAAAAACTGTTTTTT. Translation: CASSETGQPYNEKLFF.

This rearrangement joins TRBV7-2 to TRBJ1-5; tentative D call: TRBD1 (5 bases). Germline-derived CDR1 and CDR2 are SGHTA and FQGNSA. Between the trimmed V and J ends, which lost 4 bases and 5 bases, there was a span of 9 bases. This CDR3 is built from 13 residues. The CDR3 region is CASSWGGDQPQHF. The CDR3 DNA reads TGTGCCAGCAGCTGGGGGGGTGATCAGCCCCAGCATTTT.

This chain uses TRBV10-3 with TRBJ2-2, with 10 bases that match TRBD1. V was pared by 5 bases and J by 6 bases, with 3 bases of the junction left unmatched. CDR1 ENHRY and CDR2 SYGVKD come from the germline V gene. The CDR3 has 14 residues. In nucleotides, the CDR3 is TGTGCCATCAGTAGTGGGACAGGGGCCGGGGAGCTGTTTTTT. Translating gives CAISSGTGAGELFF.